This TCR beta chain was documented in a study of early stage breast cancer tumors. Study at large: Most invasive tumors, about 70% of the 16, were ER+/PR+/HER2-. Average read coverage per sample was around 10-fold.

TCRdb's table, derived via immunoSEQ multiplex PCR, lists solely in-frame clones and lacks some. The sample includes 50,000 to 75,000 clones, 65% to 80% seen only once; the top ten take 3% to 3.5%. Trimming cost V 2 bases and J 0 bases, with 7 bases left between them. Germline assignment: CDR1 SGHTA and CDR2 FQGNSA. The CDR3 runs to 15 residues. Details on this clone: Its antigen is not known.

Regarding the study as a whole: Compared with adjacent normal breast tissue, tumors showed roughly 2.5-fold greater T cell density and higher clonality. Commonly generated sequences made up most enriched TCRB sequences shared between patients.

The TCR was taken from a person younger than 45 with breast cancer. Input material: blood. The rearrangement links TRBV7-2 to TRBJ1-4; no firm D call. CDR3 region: CASSLSRPTNEKLFF. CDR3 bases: TGTGCCAGCAGCTTATCCCGACCAACTAATGAAAAACTGTTTTTT.